A single sample is the source of the 9 T cell receptor beta chains below, sequenced in a study of CD8 T cells in Susac syndrome. The authors reverse transcribed roughly 0.5 to 1 ug RNA with random hexamers. TCRdb passed the immunoSEQ multiplex PCR reads through MiXCR, listing each CDR3 protein once. The table lists a few hundred thousand distinct CDR3 sequences, approximately 85% of them singletons. The sequenced sample consisted of CD8+ T cells from PBMCs. All receptors come from a human donor with multiple sclerosis.

The V call is TRBV19, the J call TRBJ1-1; D is possibly TRBD1 (5 bases). CDR1 is LNHDA and CDR2 is SQIVND in the germline V gene (reference sequence). V lost 4 bases and J 0 bases, leaving 15 bases between the germline ends. This CDR3 comprises 16 residues. The CDR3 reads CASSTFDRIMNTEAFF. CDR3 coding DNA: TGTGCCAGTAGTACCTTCGACAGAATTATGAACACTGAAGCTTTCTTT.

The chain employs TRBV19 and TRBJ1-1; TRBD1 might be the D (5 bases). Germline CDR1 LNHDA, CDR2 SQIVND (reference sequence). The CDR3 loop spans 11 amino acids. Trimming left V 11 bases short and J 4 bases short, with 11 bases between. The CDR3 spells CAQGEGTEAFF. CDR3 sequence (DNA): TGTGCCCAAGGGGAGGGCACTGAAGCTTTCTTT.

This clonotype was found a few times. The chain is built from TRBV12-5 and TRBJ2-3, with 10 bases lining up with TRBD2. CDR1 and CDR2 from the germline V gene are LGHNT and FRNRAP. V lost 3 bases to trimming and J lost 5 bases; unmatched junction nucleotides: 5. The CDR3 sequence is 15 residues long. The CDR3 spells CASGLFPSGRDTQYF. The CDR3 DNA reads as TGTGCTAGTGGTTTATTCCCTAGCGGGAGAGATACGCAGTATTTT. The whole variable domain, remainder taken from reference TRBV12-5 and TRBJ2-3, is DARVTQTPRHKVTEMGQEVTMRCQPILGHNTVFWYRQTMMQGLELLAYFRNRAPLDDSGMPKDRFSAEMPDATLATLKIQPSEPRDSAVYFCASGLFPSGRDTQYFGPGTRLTVL.

J is TRBJ1-1 and V is TRBV11-1; TRBD1 matches at 8 bases. The CDR3 covers 17 residues. J lost 1 base, V lost 1 base, and 8 bases had no gene match. Germline assignment: CDR1 SGHAT and CDR2 FQDESV (reference sequence). The CDR3 DNA reads TGTGCCAGCAGCTTAGGTGCAGGGGGCGCGTCGAACACTGAAGCTTTCTTT. Translating it yields CASSLGAGGASNTEAFF.

The V call is TRBV10-3, the J call TRBJ2-5; D gene uncertain. Trimming removed 3 bases at V and 0 bases at J, with 11 bases between. The germline CDR1 and CDR2 sequences are ENHRY and SYGVKD. The CDR3 sequence is 15 residues long. The CDR3 DNA reads TGTGCCATCAGTGACCTGGACGGGTACCAAGAGACCCAGTACTTC. Translated, it gives CAISDLDGYQETQYF.

This chain links TRBV2 with TRBJ2-7; 7 bases fit TRBD2. There are 15 residues in the CDR3. Germline trimming cut 6 bases from V and 2 bases from J; bases unmatched to any gene: 10. Germline V gene data show CDR1 as SNHLY and CDR2 as FYNNEI. The CDR3 loop is CASSLLAPHTYEQYF. CDR3 bases: TGTGCCAGCAGCCTACTAGCGCCACACACCTACGAGCAGTACTTC.

This chain links TRBV4-1 with TRBJ2-7; 9 nucleotides align to TRBD1. The junction had 2 bases not matched to a gene; V was cut back by 1 base and J by 4 bases. The CDR3 has 14 amino acids. Germline V gene data show CDR1 as MGHRA and CDR2 as YSYEKL. The CDR3 DNA follows: TGCGCCAGCAGCCAAGTAGGGACAGGGTACGAGCAGTACTTC. It translates to CASSQVGTGYEQYF.

The V call is TRBV9, the J call TRBJ2-1, with no clear D. Germline V gives CDR1 SGDLS, CDR2 YYNGEE. The CDR3 has 13 residues. V lost 0 bases to trimming and J lost 8 bases, with 9 bases between them. CDR3 nucleotides: TGTGCCAGCAGCGTAGACCCTAAGGATGAGCAGTTCTTC. It codes for CASSVDPKDEQFF.

The chain has TRBV29-1 and TRBJ2-2; the match to TRBD1 covers 8 bases. The junction had 10 bases not matched to a gene; V was cut back by 7 bases and J by 6 bases. Germline values: CDR1 SQVTM, CDR2 ANQGSEA. The CDR3 is 14 amino acids. CDR3 DNA sequence: TGCAGCGCTCCAGGGGGCGCAGGTTCCGGGGAGCTGTTTTTT. It encodes CSAPGGAGSGELFF.